This T cell receptor (beta chain) was sequenced during a study of Tregs in tolerant kidney transplant recipients. Study results and caveats: Changing PCR primers prevented nucleotide comparison between some patients' samples.

The germline CDR1 and CDR2 sequences are SGHTA and FQGNSA. With 2 bases clipped from V and 6 bases from J, the junction kept 9 bases outside the gene matches. The CDR3 extends over 16 amino acids. This clone was observed once. Antigen: not known. TCRdb's table, derived via immunoSEQ multiplex PCR, lists solely in-frame clones and lacks some. The table shows more than 60,000 clones, with around 90% occurring only once. The V call is TRBV7-2, the J call TRBJ2-2, with 7 bases matching TRBD2. The sample consisted of CD4+ T cells from blood, taken before the transplant. The TCR originated in a human donor who received a combined kidney and bone marrow transplant. The CDR3 protein is CASSLLVGGPSGELFF. The CDR3, as DNA: TGTGCCAGCAGCTTATTGGTGGGAGGGCCTTCCGGGGAGCTGTTTTTT.